Listed below are T cell receptor beta chains from one sample, sequenced in a study of blood T cell repertoires in COVID-19. Some clones are missing from TCRdb's copy, which holds only in-frame ones; the method was immunoSEQ multiplex PCR. Seen here are 310,000 or so clones, more than 75% observed once, and the top ten hold 1% to 1.5%. The sample was peripheral blood. The receptors shown here come from a man between 65 and 79 years old with acute or convalescent COVID-19. CDR3s leave out the opening cysteine and the closing phenylalanine or tryptophan. Fields, in order: J gene, V gene, CDR3 protein.

TRBJ2-3,TRBV3-1/TRBV3-2,ASSQDRELITDTQY
TRBJ2-1,TRBV6-2/TRBV6-3,ASSQRLANEQF
TRBJ2-1,TRBV25-1,ASSRRGSYNEQF
TRBJ2-7,TRBV5-1,ASSSGGTGVNEQY
TRBJ1-3,TRBV3-1/TRBV3-2,ASSQERVSGNTIY
TRBJ2-3,TRBV5-1,ASSLAYLGGGTDTQY
TRBJ1-6,TRBV18,ASSPTSGQGGSPLH
TRBJ1-6,TRBV19,ASNMYRGNSPLH
TRBJ1-4,TRBV18,ASSRQGTNEKLF
TRBJ1-2,TRBV12-3/TRBV12-4,ASRRQGSGYT
TRBJ2-7,TRBV5-1,ASSLGQGNEQY
TRBJ2-5,TRBV7-2,ASSVLSGVGETQY
TRBJ2-5,TRBV5-1,ASSLGLAGAEETQY
TRBJ2-5,TRBV5-1,ASTIAGQREETQY
TRBJ2-3,TRBV5-1,ASSRVGLTGGTDTQY
TRBJ2-7,TRBV7-9,ASSLAHGTGTSYEQY
TRBJ2-5,TRBV7-3,ASSLTPGGTGETQY
TRBJ1-2,TRBV19,ASSRAPGGYT
TRBJ2-3,TRBV28,ASSSYDRGADTQY
TRBJ1-4,TRBV7-8,ASSLGAGTREKLF
TRBJ1-1,TRBV7-9,ASSLQGLNTEAF
TRBJ2-2,TRBV28,ASRMAGGNTGELF
TRBJ2-7,TRBV6-6,ASSYSTDQISYEQY
TRBJ2-3,TRBV24-1,ATSDPQGVGTDTQY
TRBJ2-3,TRBV5-1,ASSQDRRSDTQY
TRBJ2-7,TRBV5-4,ASSLAGVDEQY
TRBJ2-1,TRBV24-1,ATGSSGSWNEQF
TRBJ2-7,TRBV2,ASSVYGGEQY
TRBJ2-1,TRBV15,ATSRSLRDRGLYEQF
TRBJ2-1,TRBV28,ASTRESSYNEQF
TRBJ2-5,TRBV28,ASSSLIGLAGEVETQY
TRBJ2-1,TRBV10-3,AIKPGQGYDEQF
TRBJ2-2,TRBV28,ASSQQGTGELF
TRBJ1-1,TRBV16,ASSQSRQGEAF
TRBJ1-1,TRBV2,ASKAGGYVTEAF
TRBJ2-3,TRBV19,ASRPTGISTDTQY
TRBJ1-1,TRBV29-1,SARRGQHPNKNTEAF